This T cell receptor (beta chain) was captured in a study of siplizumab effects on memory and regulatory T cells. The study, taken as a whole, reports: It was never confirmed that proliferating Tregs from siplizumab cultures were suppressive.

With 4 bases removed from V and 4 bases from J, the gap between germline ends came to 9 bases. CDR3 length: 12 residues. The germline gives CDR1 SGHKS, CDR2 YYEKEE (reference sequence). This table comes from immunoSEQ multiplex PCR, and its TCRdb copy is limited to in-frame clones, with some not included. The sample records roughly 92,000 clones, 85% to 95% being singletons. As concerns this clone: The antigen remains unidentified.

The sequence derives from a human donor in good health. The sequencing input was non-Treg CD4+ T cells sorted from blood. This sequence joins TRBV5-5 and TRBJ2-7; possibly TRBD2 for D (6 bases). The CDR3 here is CASSQAGYEQYF. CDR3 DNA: TGTGCCAGCAGCCAAGCGGGTTACGAGCAGTACTTC.